These 22 T cell receptor beta chains were sequenced from one sample in a study of cytomegalovirus exposure and HLA in healthy donors. Primers included in the PCR were 60 Vbeta and 13 Jbeta primers. TCRdb keeps only in-frame clones here, not all; method: immunoSEQ multiplex PCR. The table shows 76,000 or so clones, with 73% occurring only once. The sequenced sample consisted of PBMCs. The origin of the receptors is a woman in her thirties or forties in good health and CMV-seropositive.

The chain has TRBV5-1 and TRBJ1-5, with TRBD1 identical over 8 bases. The CDR3 has 16 amino acids. Germline V gives CDR1 SGHRS, CDR2 YFSETQ. V shed 4 bases, J shed 1 base, and the junction held 7 bases outside the gene matches. CDR3 region: CASSPLPGGSNQPQHF. The DNA for the CDR3 is TGCGCCAGCAGCCCCCTCCCAGGGGGCAGCAATCAGCCCCAGCATTTT.

The chain couples TRBV6-5 to TRBJ2-2; D not certain. This CDR3 comprises 13 residues. Germline V gene sequence: CDR1 MNHEY, CDR2 SVGAGI. With 2 bases removed from V and 4 bases from J, the gap between germline ends came to 5 bases. CDR3 region: CASSYAGTGELFF. The CDR3 bases are TGTGCCAGCAGTTACGCCGGCACCGGGGAGCTGTTTTTT.

This clone was seen a single time. The rearrangement joins TRBV6-5 to TRBJ2-7, with 11 positions matching TRBD1. Trimming at V came to 0 bases and at J to 4 bases, leaving 2 bases not matched to a gene. Germline CDR1 and CDR2: MNHEY and SVGAGI. The CDR3 covers 15 residues. The CDR3 protein is CASSYSDRGRYEQYF. In DNA form, the CDR3 reads TGTGCCAGCAGTTACTCGGACAGGGGGCGATACGAGCAGTACTTC.

The J gene is TRBJ2-1, the V gene TRBV15; TRBD2 aligns across 7 bases. The CDR3 runs 18 residues. Germline-derived CDR1 and CDR2 are LNHNV and YYDKDF (reference sequence). The ends lost 0 bases at V and 7 bases at J; junction bases unmatched: 15. CDR3 nucleotides: TGTGCCACCAGCAGAGAACTAGTCCGGGTAGCCGGGAGGAATGAGCAGTTCTTC. It is translated as CATSRELVRVAGRNEQFF.

The chain employs TRBV7-8 and TRBJ2-7; 11 bases fit TRBD2. The V gene end was trimmed by 5 bases and the J gene end by 2 bases; junction bases not matched to a gene: 5. CDR3 length equals 15 residues. Germline lookup yields CDR1 SGHVS and CDR2 FQNEAQ. The CDR3 sequence: CASSAGTSGPYEQYF. CDR3 bases: TGTGCCAGCAGCGCCGGGACTAGCGGACCCTACGAGCAGTACTTC.

The chain joins TRBV2 to TRBJ1-5; D is unclear. This CDR3 spans 15 amino acids. CDR1 and CDR2 (germline): SNHLY, FYNNEI. Trimming stripped 1 base from V and 0 bases from J, with 7 bases between. This CDR3 reads CASSEGGYSNQPQHF. The CDR3 bases are TGTGCCAGCAGTGAAGGAGGCTATAGCAATCAGCCCCAGCATTTT.

V is TRBV1 and J is TRBJ2-5; TRBD2 is the table's D call, not checked against the DNA. The J call may be wrong; the DNA end is better matched by TRBJ2-7. TRBV1 is a listed pseudogene. There are 15 residues in the CDR3. In DNA form, the CDR3 reads TGCACCAGCAGTCCGCCCCGGGGGAAGAAGCACGAGCAGTACTTC. The encoded protein is CTSSPPRGKKHEQYF.

The rearrangement uses TRBV30 and TRBJ1-6, with TRBD1 matching 7 bases. The CDR3 sequence is 19 residues long. Germline assignment: CDR1 GTSNPN and CDR2 SVGIG (reference sequence). V lost 0 bases and J lost 0; bases outside the gene matches: 11. The chain's CDR3 is CAWSVASGTANSYNSPLHF. The CDR3 nucleotides read TGTGCCTGGAGTGTGGCCTCCGGGACAGCTAACTCCTATAATTCACCCCTCCACTTT.

Only a few counts were recorded for this clone. This rearrangement joins TRBV11-2 to TRBJ1-5; D gene unclear. Trimming left V 0 bases short and J 4 bases short, with 10 bases between. This CDR3 region has 15 residues. Germline V CDR1 and CDR2: SGHAT, FQNNGV. The chain's CDR3 is CASSLDPGSNQPQHF. DNA for the CDR3: TGTGCCAGCAGCTTAGACCCGGGGAGTAATCAGCCCCAGCATTTT.

This chain uses TRBV19 with TRBJ1-1; 7 bases fit TRBD1. The CDR3 consists of 14 residues. V shed 5 bases, J shed 5 bases, and the junction held 8 bases outside the gene matches. CDR1 is LNHDA, CDR2 SQIVND, per germline (reference sequence). The CDR3 here is CASSQPGGRTEAFF. As DNA, the CDR3 is TGTGCCAGTAGTCAACCAGGGGGGAGAACTGAAGCTTTCTTT.

The chain employs TRBV7-9 and TRBJ1-2; D might be TRBD1 (6 bases). Germline CDR1 reads SEHNR; CDR2 reads FQNEAQ (reference sequence). This CDR3 region has 15 residues. V dropped 1 base and J dropped 7 bases, with 16 bases sitting between them. The CDR3 spells CASSLGQVYEGGYTF. DNA for the CDR3: TGTGCCAGCAGCTTAGGACAGGTTTATGAGGGTGGCTACACCTTC.

This clone was counted only a few times. This chain connects TRBV4-1 to TRBJ1-5, with D unresolved. V gave up 0 bases and J gave up 2 bases, with 8 bases separating them. Per the germline V gene, CDR1 is MGHRA and CDR2 is YSYEKL. The CDR3 is 15 residues long. DNA for the CDR3: TGCGCCAGCAGCCAAGATCCCACAGGCAATCAGCCCCAGCATTTT. This codes for CASSQDPTGNQPQHF.

The chain uses TRBV27 and TRBJ2-7; tentatively, D is TRBD1 (6 bases). Looked up from germline, CDR1 is MNHEY and CDR2 is SMNVEV (reference sequence). Trimming left V 5 bases short and J 3 bases short, with 14 bases between. CDR3 size: 14 residues. In nucleotides, the CDR3 is TGTGCCAGCAGTGCAGGACAGTTATTCTACGAGCAGTACTTC. This codes for CASSAGQLFYEQYF.

The chain recombines TRBV10-1 with TRBJ2-5, with 8 bases identical to TRBD1. With the DNA end fitting TRBJ2-7 better, the J assignment may be wrong. The CDR3 runs to 14 residues. Germline V CDR1 and CDR2: WNHNN, SYGVQD (reference sequence). DNA of the CDR3: TGCGCCAGCAGTACCGGGACAGGATCCTACGAGCAGTACTTC. Translating gives CASSTGTGSYEQYF.

The chain is built from TRBV6-1 and TRBJ2-7; TRBD1 aligns across 9 bases. J lost 2 bases, V lost 2 bases, and 4 bases had no gene match. This CDR3 contains 15 residues. Per germline, CDR1 MNHNS and CDR2 SASEGT. The CDR3 sequence is CASSELDRGPYEQYF. The CDR3 DNA is TGTGCCAGCAGTGAATTGGACAGGGGACCCTACGAGCAGTACTTC.

The chain has TRBV30 and TRBJ2-5; tentative D call: TRBD2 (6 bases). The CDR3 contains 14 residues. The germline gives CDR1 GTSNPN, CDR2 SVGIG (reference sequence). Trimming left V 0 bases short and J 5 bases short, with 13 bases between. The CDR3 protein is CAWSVHGGEETQYF. CDR3 DNA: TGTGCCTGGAGTGTACACGGAGGGGAGGAGACCCAGTACTTC. Based on the CDR3 plus reference TRBV30 and TRBJ2-5, the full variable domain is SQTIHQWPATLVQPVGSPLSLECTVEGTSNPNLYWYRQAAGRGLQLLFYSVGIGQISSEVPQNLSASRPQDRQFILSSKKLLLSDSGFYLCAWSVHGGEETQYFGPGTRLLVL.

The gene calls are TRBV6-1 and TRBJ1-1; possibly TRBD1 for D (5 bases). Germline V gene data show CDR1 as MNHNS and CDR2 as SASEGT. V was pared by 7 bases and J by 4 bases, with 16 bases between. The CDR3 totals 14 residues. The CDR3 reads CASKGRGFGTEAFF. CDR3 bases: TGTGCCAGCAAGGGGAGGGGATTCGGCACTGAAGCTTTCTTT.

The V gene is TRBV6-1, the J gene TRBJ2-1, with TRBD2 as a possible D gene (5 bases). The CDR3 length is 16 residues. Germline CDR1 is MNHNS and CDR2 is SASEGT. Trimming removed 3 bases from V and 2 bases from J, with 14 bases in between. The CDR3 here is CASSESWVGTYNEQFF. The DNA of the CDR3 is TGTGCCAGCAGTGAGTCGTGGGTCGGGACCTACAATGAGCAGTTCTTC.

This clone was detected a few times. The V gene is TRBV6-5, the J gene TRBJ1-3, with D tentatively TRBD1 (5 bases). The CDR3 has 14 residues. CDR1 and CDR2 (germline): MNHEY, SVGAGI. Between the trimmed V and J ends, which lost 7 bases and 4 bases, there was a span of 14 bases. CDR3 sequence: CASTTPGGGNTIYF. CDR3 nucleotide sequence: TGTGCCAGCACAACCCCGGGGGGGGGAAACACCATATATTTT.

The DNA for the CDR3 is TGCGCCAGCAGCACCGGACAGCGAAACACCGGGGAGCTGTTTTTT. Its translation is CASSTGQRNTGELFF. This chain joins TRBV5-1 and TRBJ2-2, with D possibly matching TRBD1 (6 bases). Germline V lookup: CDR1 SGHRS, CDR2 YFSETQ. V was cut by 4 bases and J by 2 bases, with 12 bases left in between. This CDR3 region has 15 residues.

The chain employs TRBV6-6 and TRBJ1-5, with D uncertain. Deletions cut 6 bases from V and 4 bases from J, with 13 bases between. Germline CDR1 is MNHNY and CDR2 is SVGAGI (reference sequence). The CDR3 has 14 residues. CDR3 DNA: TGTGCCAGCAGCCTTCAGGAAATTAATCAGCCCCAGCATTTT. This encodes CASSLQEINQPQHF.

The CDR3 loop reads CASSLAGQGEQPQHF. The CDR3 nucleotides are TGCGCCAGCAGCTTGGCTGGACAGGGCGAACAGCCCCAGCATTTT. The rearrangement joins TRBV5-1 to TRBJ1-5, with 8 bases fitting TRBD1. V lost 0 bases and J lost 7; bases outside the gene matches: 6. The CDR3 consists of 15 residues. Per germline, CDR1 SGHRS and CDR2 YFSETQ.